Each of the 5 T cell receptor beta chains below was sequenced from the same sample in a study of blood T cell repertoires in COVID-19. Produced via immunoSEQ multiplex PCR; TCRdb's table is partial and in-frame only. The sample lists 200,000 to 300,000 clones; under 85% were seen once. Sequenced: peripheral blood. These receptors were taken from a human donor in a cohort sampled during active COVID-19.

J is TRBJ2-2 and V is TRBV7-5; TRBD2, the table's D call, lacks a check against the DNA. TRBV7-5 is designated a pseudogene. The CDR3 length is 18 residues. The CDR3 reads CARSVNFKRDPHTGELFF. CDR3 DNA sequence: TGTGCCAGAAGCGTTAACTTCAAGCGGGACCCCCACACCGGGGAGCTGTTTTTT.

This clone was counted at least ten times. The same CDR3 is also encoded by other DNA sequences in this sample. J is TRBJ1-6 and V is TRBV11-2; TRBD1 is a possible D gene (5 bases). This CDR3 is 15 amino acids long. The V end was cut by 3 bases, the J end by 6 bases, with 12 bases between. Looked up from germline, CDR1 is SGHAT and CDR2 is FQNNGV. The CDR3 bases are TGTGCCAGCAGCTTTCAGGGAAGGGGTAATTCACCCCTCCACTTT. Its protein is CASSFQGRGNSPLHF.

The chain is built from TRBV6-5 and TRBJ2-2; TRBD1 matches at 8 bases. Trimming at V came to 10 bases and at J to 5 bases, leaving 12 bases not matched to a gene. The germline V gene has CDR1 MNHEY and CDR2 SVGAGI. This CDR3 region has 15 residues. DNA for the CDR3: TGTGCCACCAAAATCCAGGGGGCTGGGACCGGGGAGCTGTTTTTT. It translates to CATKIQGAGTGELFF.

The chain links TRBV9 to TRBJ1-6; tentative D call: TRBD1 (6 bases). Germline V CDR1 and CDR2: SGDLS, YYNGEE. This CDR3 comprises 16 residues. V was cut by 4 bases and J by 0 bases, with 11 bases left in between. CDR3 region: CASSPLTGSYNSPLHF. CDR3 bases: TGTGCCAGCAGCCCCTTGACAGGCTCCTATAATTCACCCCTCCACTTT.

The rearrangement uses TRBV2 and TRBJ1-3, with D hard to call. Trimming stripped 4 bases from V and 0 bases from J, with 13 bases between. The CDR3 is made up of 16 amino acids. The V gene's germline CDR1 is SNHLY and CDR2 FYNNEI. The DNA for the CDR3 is TGTGCCAGCAGTGCCCGGACTCTTAGCTCTGGAAACACCATATATTTT. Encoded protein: CASSARTLSSGNTIYF. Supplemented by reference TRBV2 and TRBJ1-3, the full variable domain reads EPEVTQTPSHQVTQMGQEVILRCVPISNHLYFYWYRQILGQKVEFLVSFYNNEISEKSEIFDDQFSVERPDGSNFTLKIRSTKLEDSAMYFCASSARTLSSGNTIYFGEGSWLTVV.